A single sample gave rise to the 20 T cell receptor beta chains below, sequenced in a study of CD8 T cells in Susac syndrome. RNA totalling roughly 0.45 to 1 ug underwent reverse transcription with random hexamers. A single record per CDR3 protein comes from TCRdb applying MiXCR to the immunoSEQ multiplex PCR reads. The sample lists about 47,000 distinct CDR3 sequences, roughly 92% occurring once. Sequencing was performed on CD8+ T cells from PBMCs. The receptors here all came from a human donor in good health.

The chain couples TRBV2 to TRBJ2-7, with 9 positions matching TRBD2. The V and J ends lost 10 bases and 5 bases, in that order; junction bases with no gene match: 15. This CDR3 is 15 amino acids long. Looked up from germline, CDR1 is SNHLY and CDR2 is FYNNEI. The CDR3 sequence: CAILVGREGQDEQYF. The DNA of the CDR3 is TGTGCCATCCTAGTAGGGCGGGAGGGCCAGGACGAGCAGTACTTC.

The chain links TRBV10-3 to TRBJ2-5; D might be TRBD1 (7 bases). V lost 8 bases, J lost 3 bases, and 16 bases lay in between. The CDR3 runs 14 residues. Germline V gene data show CDR1 as ENHRY and CDR2 as SYGVKD. Written as DNA, the CDR3 is TGTGCCATCGGCGAAGGGGGCGGGGAAGAGACCCAGTACTTC. It specifies CAIGEGGGEETQYF.

This chain uses TRBV7-9 with TRBJ1-1; 7 bases fit TRBD1. CDR1 and CDR2 (germline): SEHNR, FQNEAQ (reference sequence). With V trimmed by 5 bases and J by 8 bases, 11 bases remained unmatched. This CDR3 has 14 residues. The CDR3 bases are TGTGCCAGCAGCGCTTCGGGACAGCGGTACGAAGCTTTCTTT. Protein: CASSASGQRYEAFF.

The V gene is TRBV27, the J gene TRBJ2-1; unclear D gene. Germline V gene data show CDR1 as MNHEY and CDR2 as SMNVEV (reference sequence). With 5 bases removed from V and 5 bases from J, the gap between germline ends came to 10 bases. The CDR3 spans 13 residues. The CDR3, as DNA: TGTGCCAGCAGTCTCCAGGTAAACAATGAGCAGTTCTTC. This encodes CASSLQVNNEQFF.

The V call is TRBV7-8, the J call TRBJ1-4; D call uncertain. Germline V gene sequence: CDR1 SGHVS, CDR2 FQNEAQ. The CDR3 consists of 17 residues. V lost 5 bases to trimming and J lost 5 bases, with 21 bases between them. The CDR3 region has the DNA TGTGCCAGCAGCCCCCTCCCGGGGTTTCGGCGGAATGAAAAACTGTTTTTT. Translated: CASSPLPGFRRNEKLFF.

The CDR3 bases are TGTGCCAGCAGCTCCGAGGGGGTCTTAGGGGAGCAGTTCTTC. As protein: CASSSEGVLGEQFF. The V and J genes are TRBV13 and TRBJ2-1, with a tentative D call TRBD1 (6 bases). The V end lost 4 bases, the J end lost 10 bases, and 17 bases lay between the germline ends. CDR1 PRHDT and CDR2 FYEKMQ come from the germline V gene (reference sequence). The CDR3 covers 14 residues.

This chain connects TRBV30 to TRBJ2-7; TRBD2 agrees at 14 bases. Germline V gene lookup returns CDR1 GTSNPN and CDR2 SVGIG (reference sequence). V shed 3 bases, J shed 7 bases, and the junction held 8 bases outside the gene matches. The CDR3 has 15 residues. CDR3 sequence (DNA): TGTGCCTGGAGCGCTGGGACTAGCGGGAGTGAAGAGCAGTACTTC. This translates into CAWSAGTSGSEEQYF. The entire variable domain, with the rest obtained from reference TRBV30 and TRBJ2-7, is as follows: SQTIHQWPATLVQPVGSPLSLECTVEGTSNPNLYWYRQAAGRGLQLLFYSVGIGQISSEVPQNLSASRPQDRQFILSSKKLLLSDSGFYLCAWSAGTSGSEEQYFGPGTRLTVT.

This chain uses TRBV7-6 with TRBJ2-1, with 9 bases aligning to TRBD2. This CDR3 region has 16 residues. Germline-derived CDR1 and CDR2 are SGHVS and FNYEAQ. The trim removed 5 bases at V and 3 bases at J, leaving 8 bases unmatched. Here the CDR3 reads CASSPGLSGSYNEQFF. The CDR3 DNA reads as TGTGCCAGCAGCCCCGGACTTAGCGGGAGCTACAATGAGCAGTTCTTC.

The chain recombines TRBV4-3 with TRBJ2-7; possibly TRBD1 for D (6 bases). This CDR3 has 13 amino acids. Looked up from germline, CDR1 is LGHNA and CDR2 is YSLEER. The ends were cut back, 2 bases at V and 4 bases at J, with 9 bases in the middle. This CDR3 reads CASSQFTGYEQYF. The CDR3 coding sequence is TGCGCCAGCAGCCAATTTACAGGGTACGAGCAGTACTTC.

This clonotype was counted only a few times. The CDR3 DNA reads TGTGCCAGCAGCCAAGTTTTTACCGGGGAGCTGTTTTTT. Translation: CASSQVFTGELFF. The gene calls are TRBV14 and TRBJ2-2; D remains ambiguous. The CDR3 covers 13 residues. V lost 1 base, J lost 5 bases, and 5 bases lay in between. Germline loops: CDR1 SGHDN, CDR2 FVKESK.

The chain carries TRBV5-1 and TRBJ1-2; D not resolved. Germline V CDR1 and CDR2: SGHRS, YFSETQ. Trimming shortened V by 4 bases and J by 2 bases, and 12 bases separated the two germline ends. The CDR3 loop spans 14 amino acids. The DNA of the CDR3 is TGCGCCAGCAGCCCCTCCGGGGTAAACTATGGCTACACCTTC. It codes for CASSPSGVNYGYTF.

The CDR3 region has the DNA TGTGCCAGCAGCTTAACTAGCGAGATCTACAATGAGCAGTTCTTC. Translation gives CASSLTSEIYNEQFF. V is TRBV7-9 and J is TRBJ2-1, with TRBD2 matching over 7 bases. Germline CDR1 reads SEHNR; CDR2 reads FQNEAQ (reference sequence). V lost 2 bases and J lost 3; bases outside the gene matches: 4. This CDR3 has 15 residues.

This sequence joins TRBV6-1 and TRBJ2-7; TRBD1 matches at 12 bases. The junction had 12 bases not matched to a gene; V was cut back by 6 bases and J by 3 bases. The CDR3 spans 17 residues. Germline V lookup: CDR1 MNHNS, CDR2 SASEGT. CDR3 in amino acids: CASSLSPGQGAFYEQYF. The CDR3 bases are TGTGCCAGCAGCCTTTCACCGGGACAGGGGGCATTCTACGAGCAGTACTTC.

CDR3 nucleotides: TGTGCCAGCTCACCCACCGGAGGGACCTACAATGAGCAGTTCTTC. It yields the protein CASSPTGGTYNEQFF. J is TRBJ2-1 and V is TRBV18, with D possibly being TRBD2 (6 bases). CDR1 is KGHSH and CDR2 is LQKENI in the germline V gene. The CDR3 has 15 residues. The germline V and J ends were trimmed by 3 bases and 2 bases, with 11 bases remaining between them.

V and J are TRBV6-2 or TRBV6-3 and TRBJ1-2; possible D gene TRBD1, 5 bases. CDR3 length: 14 amino acids. The V gene's germline CDR1 is MNHEY and CDR2 SVGEGT. With 6 bases removed from V and 5 bases from J, the gap between germline ends came to 16 bases. CDR3 protein: CASRVKRWGYGYTF. DNA of the CDR3: TGTGCCAGCAGAGTTAAGAGATGGGGGTATGGCTACACCTTC.

The chain employs TRBV6-5 and TRBJ2-7; the D call may be TRBD1 or TRBD2 (5 bases each). Germline CDR1 and CDR2: MNHEY and SVGAGI. The CDR3 runs to 15 residues. V dropped 2 bases and J dropped 10 bases, with 21 bases sitting between them. CDR3 nucleotide sequence: TGTGCCAGCAGTTACGGGGCCTCCGGGGCATCCCCCCAGTACTTC. Its translation: CASSYGASGASPQYF.

J is TRBJ1-2 and V is TRBV2; no definite D call. CDR1 and CDR2 (germline): SNHLY, FYNNEI. V was cut by 8 bases and J by 3 bases, with 7 bases left in between. The CDR3 is 11 amino acids. The CDR3 coding sequence is TGTGCCAGCGGAACGGACTATGGCTACACCTTC. This translates into CASGTDYGYTF.

This clonotype appeared a few times. The chain combines TRBV13 with TRBJ2-2; no clear D. The CDR3 consists of 12 residues. Germline V lookup: CDR1 PRHDT, CDR2 FYEKMQ (reference sequence). Trimming removed 3 bases at V and 1 base at J, with 0 bases between. This CDR3 is CASSLNTGELFF. The DNA of the CDR3 is TGTGCCAGCAGCTTGAACACCGGGGAGCTGTTTTTT.

The chain has TRBV29-1 and TRBJ2-7; TRBD1 matches 8 bases. J was trimmed by 1 base and V by 8 bases; bases with no gene match: 4. CDR3 length: 12 residues. The V gene's germline CDR1 is SQVTM and CDR2 ANQGSEA. CDR3 DNA sequence: TGCAGCATCCGACAGGGGTCCTACGAGCAGTACTTC. Protein product: CSIRQGSYEQYF.

The rearrangement joins TRBV5-6 to TRBJ2-7, with a tentative D call TRBD1 (7 bases). Trimming took off 1 base at V and 4 bases at J, with 15 bases between the two ends. Germline V lookup: CDR1 SGHDT, CDR2 YYEEEE. The CDR3 sequence is 15 residues long. The CDR3 DNA follows: TGTGCCAGCAGCTTGAGTCCGACAGGGAGGTACGAGCAGTACTTC. This sequence encodes CASSLSPTGRYEQYF.